This is a list of T cell receptor beta chains from one sample in a study of shared clonotypes between healthy human individuals. Sequenced by immunoSEQ multiplex PCR; TCRdb stores in-frame clones only, minus some. The data contain around 430,000 clones, 70% to 80% of them singletons. The material sequenced was PBMCs. The receptors here all came from a woman between 35 and 50 years old in good health. Some clones in this sample may be carry-over from other donors' samples. The CDR3 runs from the conserved cysteine through the conserved F or W. A D gene is named only where the DNA matches it firmly. For some rows the clone size is stated as once, few or many, or as a class when expanded; others skip it.

d_gene,v_gene,j_gene,abundance,CDR3nt,CDR3aa
.,TRBV4-2,TRBJ1-6,.,TGTGCCAGCAGCCAAGAAGGTCAGGGCCGAAATTCACCCCTCCACTTT,CASSQEGQGRNSPLHF
.,TRBV11-3,TRBJ2-7,.,TGTGCCAGCAGCTTGGGAACTGGGGCCACCTACGAGCAGTACTTC,CASSLGTGATYEQYF
TRBD2,TRBV2,TRBJ2-2,.,TGTGCCAGCAGTCCCCGGACTAGCGGGAACACCGGGGAGCTGTTTTTT,CASSPRTSGNTGELFF
.,TRBV6-1,TRBJ2-5,.,TGTGCCAGCAGTGAAGCGGGGGGTTTGGAGACCCAGTACTTC,CASSEAGGLETQYF
TRBD2,TRBV18,TRBJ2-7,.,TGTGCCAGCTCACCACTTGGGGGAGGAGCTAGCGGGAGGACAGAGCAGTACTTC,CASSPLGGGASGRTEQYF
TRBD2,TRBV7-9,TRBJ2-3,.,TGTGCCAGCAGCTTAGGCGGGGGAGACACAGATACGCAGTATTTT,CASSLGGGDTDTQYF
.,TRBV7-3,TRBJ2-5,.,.,CASSFGSGDKTQYF
.,TRBV4-2,TRBJ1-1,few,TGTGCCAGCAGCCAAGCGGGGGTCACTGAAGCTTTCTTT,CASSQAGVTEAFF
TRBD1,TRBV4-1,TRBJ2-2,.,TGCGCCAGCAGCCGCCAGGGGACAGCCAACACCGGGGAGCTGTTTTTT,CASSRQGTANTGELFF
.,TRBV5-4,TRBJ2-7,.,TGTGCCAGCAGCTTGGCGGGGGACGCAGTAGACTACGAGCAGTACTTC,CASSLAGDAVDYEQYF